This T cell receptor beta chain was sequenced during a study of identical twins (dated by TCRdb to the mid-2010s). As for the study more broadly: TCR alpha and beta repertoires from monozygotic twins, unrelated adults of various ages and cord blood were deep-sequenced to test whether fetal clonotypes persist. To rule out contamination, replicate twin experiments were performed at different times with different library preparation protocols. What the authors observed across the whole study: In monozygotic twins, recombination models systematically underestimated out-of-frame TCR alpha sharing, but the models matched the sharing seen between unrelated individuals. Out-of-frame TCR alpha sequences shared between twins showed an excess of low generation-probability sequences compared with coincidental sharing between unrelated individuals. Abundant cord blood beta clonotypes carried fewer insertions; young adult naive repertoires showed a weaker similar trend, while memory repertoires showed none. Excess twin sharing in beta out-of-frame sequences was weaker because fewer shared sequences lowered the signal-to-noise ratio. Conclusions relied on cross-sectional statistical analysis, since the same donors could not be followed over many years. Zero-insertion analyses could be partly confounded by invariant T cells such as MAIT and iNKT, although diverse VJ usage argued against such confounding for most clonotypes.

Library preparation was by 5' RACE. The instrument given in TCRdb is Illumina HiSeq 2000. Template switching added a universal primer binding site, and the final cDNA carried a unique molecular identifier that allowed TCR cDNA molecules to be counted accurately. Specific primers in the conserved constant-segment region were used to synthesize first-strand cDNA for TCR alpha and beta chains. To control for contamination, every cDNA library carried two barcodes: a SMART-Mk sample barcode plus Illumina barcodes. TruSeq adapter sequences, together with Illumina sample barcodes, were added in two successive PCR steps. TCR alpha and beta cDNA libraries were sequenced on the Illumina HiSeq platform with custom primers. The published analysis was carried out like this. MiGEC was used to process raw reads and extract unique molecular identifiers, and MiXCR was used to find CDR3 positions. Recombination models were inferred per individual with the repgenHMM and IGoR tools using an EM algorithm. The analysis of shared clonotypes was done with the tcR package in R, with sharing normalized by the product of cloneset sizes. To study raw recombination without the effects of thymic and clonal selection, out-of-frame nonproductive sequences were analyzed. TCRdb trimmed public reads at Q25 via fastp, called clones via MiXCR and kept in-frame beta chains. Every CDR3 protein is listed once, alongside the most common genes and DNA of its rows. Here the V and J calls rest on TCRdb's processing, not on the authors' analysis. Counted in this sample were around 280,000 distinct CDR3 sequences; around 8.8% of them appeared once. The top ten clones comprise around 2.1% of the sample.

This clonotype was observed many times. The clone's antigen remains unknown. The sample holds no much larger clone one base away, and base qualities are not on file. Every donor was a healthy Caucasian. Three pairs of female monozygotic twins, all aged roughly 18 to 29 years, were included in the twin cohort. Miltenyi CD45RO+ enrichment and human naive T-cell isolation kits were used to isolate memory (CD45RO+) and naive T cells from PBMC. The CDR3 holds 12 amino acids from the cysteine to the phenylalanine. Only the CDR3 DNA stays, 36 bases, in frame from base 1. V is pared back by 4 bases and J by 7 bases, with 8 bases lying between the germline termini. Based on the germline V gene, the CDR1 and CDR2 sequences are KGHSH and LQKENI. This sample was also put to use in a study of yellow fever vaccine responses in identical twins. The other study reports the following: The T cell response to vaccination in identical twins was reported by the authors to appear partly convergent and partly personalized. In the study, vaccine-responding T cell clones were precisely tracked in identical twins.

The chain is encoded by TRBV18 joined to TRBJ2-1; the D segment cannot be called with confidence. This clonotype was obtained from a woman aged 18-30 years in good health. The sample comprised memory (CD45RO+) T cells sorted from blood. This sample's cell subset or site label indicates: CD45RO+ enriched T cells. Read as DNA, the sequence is TGTGCCAGCTCACGGGCCGGGAATGAGCAGTTCTTC. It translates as CASSRAGNEQFF.